This TCR beta chain was obtained from a study of beta chain features in type 1 diabetes. Study-wide points: Insertions were fewer and deletions more numerous at VDJ junctions in type 1 diabetes patients.

The sequenced template was cDNA made from the entire isolated RNA. Mean read depth for naive, central memory and regulatory T cell samples was several million reads. Clones were sequenced by immunoSEQ multiplex PCR, and TCRdb holds only the in-frame ones, with some missing. The sample has some 270,000 clones; roughly 13% are singletons. The length of the CDR3 is 15 residues. Germline loops: CDR1 ENHRY, CDR2 SYGVKD. Trimming left V 8 bases short and J 3 bases short, with 17 bases between. This clone was detected a few times. Its target is not known. This TCR came from a woman aged 35 to 49 in good health. The chain has TRBV10-3 and TRBJ2-1, with D tentatively TRBD2 (5 bases). Sequencing was performed on naive CD4+ T cells from blood. CDR3 sequence reads: CAIAPLPGSYNEQFF. In nucleotides, the CDR3 is TGTGCCATCGCACCCCTACCGGGGAGCTACAATGAGCAGTTCTTC.